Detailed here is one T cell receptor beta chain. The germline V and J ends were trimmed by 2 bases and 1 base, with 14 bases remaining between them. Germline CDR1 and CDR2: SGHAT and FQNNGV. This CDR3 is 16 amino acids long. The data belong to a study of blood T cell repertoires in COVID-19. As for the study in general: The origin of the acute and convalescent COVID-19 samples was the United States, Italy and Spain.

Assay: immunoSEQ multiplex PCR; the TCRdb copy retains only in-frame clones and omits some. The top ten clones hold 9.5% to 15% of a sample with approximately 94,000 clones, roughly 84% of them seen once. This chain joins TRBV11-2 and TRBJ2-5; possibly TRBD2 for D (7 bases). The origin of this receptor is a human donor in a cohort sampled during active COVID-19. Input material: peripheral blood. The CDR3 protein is CASSLKGGGTQETQYF. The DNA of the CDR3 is TGTGCCAGCAGCTTAAAAGGGGGAGGGACCCAAGAGACCCAGTACTTC.